The 32 T cell receptor beta chains listed next were all sequenced from one sample in a study of patients and donors after allogeneic stem cell transplantation. TCRdb ran MiXCR on the RT-PCR reads and lists one entry per CDR3 protein. The table shows about 200,000 distinct CDR3 sequences, with roughly two fifths occurring only once. The sequencing sample was made of blood, either unsorted or a sorted T cell fraction (not recorded which). The receptor source for this set is a human donor who was either an allogeneic HSCT recipient or a stem cell or donor lymphocyte infusion donor (not recorded which). It is not recorded whose cells these are; they may come from a transplant donor.

The chain combines TRBV7-2 with TRBJ1-3; maybe TRBD1 (6 bases). The CDR3 runs to 16 residues. Trimming removed 4 bases from V and 0 bases from J, with 13 bases in between. Germline assignment: CDR1 SGHTA and CDR2 FQGNSA. As DNA, the CDR3 is TGTGCCAGCAGCTCCGCAGGGGCGAGCTCTGGAAACACCATATATTTT. This sequence encodes CASSSAGASSGNTIYF.

V is TRBV7-2 and J is TRBJ2-2; D call uncertain. The CDR3 is 14 amino acids. The germline V gene encodes CDR1 SGHTA and CDR2 FQGNSA. V lost 1 base and J lost 4, with 7 bases in between. DNA for the CDR3: TGTGCCAGCAGCTTAGAGGGCACCACCGGGGAGCTGTTTTTT. Amino acids: CASSLEGTTGELFF.

The chain couples TRBV28 to TRBJ1-6, with TRBD1 matching 7 bases. This CDR3 contains 20 residues. Trimming at V came to 5 bases and at J to 7 bases, leaving 23 bases not matched to a gene. Germline-derived CDR1 and CDR2 are MDHEN and SYDVKM. In nucleotides, the CDR3 is TGTGCCAGCAGTCCGAAGGTCGGGACAGACCTCGCCTACTCGAATTCACCCCTCCACTTT. Its translation is CASSPKVGTDLAYSNSPLHF.

This clonotype has more than one count but fewer than ten. The chain is built from TRBV29-1 and TRBJ2-2; D remains ambiguous. The CDR3 contains 14 residues. Trimming took off 3 bases at V and 4 bases at J, with 12 bases between the two ends. The V gene's germline CDR1 is SQVTM and CDR2 ANQGSEA. The CDR3 DNA reads TGCAGCGTTGATGGTTTAACCCCCACCGGGGAGCTGTTTTTT. Translating it yields CSVDGLTPTGELFF.

This clonotype was counted only a few times. V is TRBV7-9 and J is TRBJ2-7, with TRBD2 matching over 8 bases. The CDR3 is 15 amino acids. J lost 3 bases, V lost 1 base, and 5 bases had no gene match. Germline CDR1 reads SEHNR; CDR2 reads FQNEAQ (reference sequence). The CDR3, as DNA: TGTGCCAGCAGCTTAGAGGCGGGACTAGTCTACGAGCAGTACTTC. Its translation: CASSLEAGLVYEQYF.

This chain uses TRBV5-8 with TRBJ1-2, with a tentative D call TRBD1 (6 bases). The germline gives CDR1 SGHTS, CDR2 YDEGEE. The CDR3 is 17 residues long. The ends were cut back, 4 bases at V and 1 base at J, with 20 bases in the middle. The CDR3 DNA is TGTGCCAGCAGCATCGGGCTCCGGACAGTAAATAACTATGGCTACACCTTC. It codes for CASSIGLRTVNNYGYTF.

V gene TRBV18 combines with J gene TRBJ2-3, with 7 bases identical to TRBD1. V lost 4 bases to trimming and J lost 4 bases; unmatched junction nucleotides: 2. Germline assignment: CDR1 KGHSH and CDR2 LQKENI. The CDR3 totals 13 residues. The CDR3 spells CASSQQGPDTQYF. CDR3 nucleotides: TGTGCCAGCTCACAACAGGGGCCAGATACGCAGTATTTT.

V gene TRBV2 combines with J gene TRBJ1-2; D remains ambiguous. The CDR3 is 13 amino acids. Germline V CDR1 and CDR2: SNHLY, FYNNEI. Deletions cut 2 bases from V and 5 bases from J, with 9 bases between. DNA of the CDR3: TGTGCCAGCAGTGAAAACAGCGCTTATGGCTACACCTTC. It yields the protein CASSENSAYGYTF. The whole variable domain, remainder taken from reference TRBV2 and TRBJ1-2, is EPEVTQTPSHQVTQMGQEVILRCVPISNHLYFYWYRQILGQKVEFLVSFYNNEISEKSEIFDDQFSVERPDGSNFTLKIRSTKLEDSAMYFCASSENSAYGYTFGSGTRLTVV.

The chain links TRBV6-6 to TRBJ1-4; no clear D. Between the trimmed V and J ends, which lost 5 bases and 8 bases, there was a span of 15 bases. There are 14 residues in the CDR3. The germline CDR1 and CDR2 sequences are MNHNY and SVGAGI (reference sequence). The CDR3, as DNA: TGTGCCAGCAGTCCCCGCCGGGAGAGGGAAAAACTGTTTTTT. It yields the protein CASSPRREREKLFF.

The chain links TRBV7-9 to TRBJ2-7; TRBD1 matches 12 bases. Germline CDR1 SEHNR, CDR2 FQNEAQ (reference sequence). V trimming: 5 bases; J trimming: 3 bases; junction bases outside the gene matches: 5. The CDR3 runs to 15 residues. The CDR3 protein is CASSPGQGAGYEQYF. CDR3 DNA sequence: TGTGCCAGCAGCCCGGGACAGGGGGCGGGCTACGAGCAGTACTTC.

This clonotype was found a few times. The chain links TRBV11-2 to TRBJ1-6, with no clear D. The CDR3 is 15 residues long. From germline, CDR1 is SGHAT and CDR2 FQNNGV. V was cut by 5 bases and J by 7 bases, with 15 bases left in between. Here the CDR3 DNA reads TGTGCCAGCAGCCGTGCGGGGTTGGGAAATTCACCCCTCCACTTT. This encodes CASSRAGLGNSPLHF.

The rearrangement joins TRBV20-1 to TRBJ2-2, with D possibly being TRBD1 (6 bases). V lost 5 bases, J lost 7 bases, and 17 bases lay in between. CDR3 length equals 14 residues. Germline V gives CDR1 DFQATT, CDR2 SNEGSKA (reference sequence). The CDR3 DNA follows: TGCAGTGCTTTCTCACGGATACAGGGCGGGGAGCTGTTTTTT. Translating gives CSAFSRIQGGELFF.

This chain uses TRBV7-2 with TRBJ2-3, with TRBD2 identical over 9 bases. CDR3 size: 16 residues. Germline V CDR1 and CDR2: SGHTA, FQGNSA. V gave up 5 bases and J gave up 3 bases; unmatched junction bases: 9. The CDR3 here is CASSHTGTSRTDTQYF. DNA of the CDR3: TGTGCCAGCAGCCACACCGGGACTAGCCGAACAGATACGCAGTATTTT.

Turning to this clonotype: A read error may produce the germline difference seen at one junction end. The gene calls are TRBV20-1 and TRBJ2-3; 10 bases are a match to TRBD2. This CDR3 region has 13 residues. Looked up from germline, CDR1 is DFQATT and CDR2 is SNEGSKA (reference sequence). The CDR3 sequence: CRATSGGTDTQYF. CDR3 bases: TGCAGGGCTACTAGCGGGGGCACAGATACGCAGTATTTT.

V is TRBV20-1 and J is TRBJ1-2, with D maybe TRBD1 (5 bases). The germline V and J ends were trimmed by 3 bases and 2 bases, with 13 bases remaining between them. The germline V gene has CDR1 DFQATT and CDR2 SNEGSKA (reference sequence). CDR3 length: 14 residues. CDR3 sequence: CSASWRGTNYGYTF. In DNA, the CDR3 is TGCAGTGCTAGTTGGAGGGGTACCAACTATGGCTACACCTTC.

This clonotype was picked up a small number of times. V gene TRBV28 combines with J gene TRBJ1-6, with D possibly matching TRBD1 (5 bases). Between the trimmed V and J ends, which lost 3 bases and 0 bases, there was a span of 12 bases. The CDR3 is 17 amino acids. Looked up from germline, CDR1 is MDHEN and CDR2 is SYDVKM. CDR3 nucleotides: TGTGCCAGCAGTTTCGGGGGGTCAAGCTCCTATAATTCACCCCTCCACTTT. Protein sequence: CASSFGGSSSYNSPLHF.

V usage is TRBV5-1 and J usage is TRBJ1-4; TRBD1 agrees at 7 bases. Per germline, CDR1 SGHRS and CDR2 YFSETQ. This CDR3 comprises 16 residues. The V segment lost 4 bases and the J segment 11 bases; nucleotides outside the gene matches: 17. CDR3 nucleotides: TGCGCCAGCAGCGTAATTGAACAGGGGCCCATCTCCAAACTGTTTTTT. It translates to CASSVIEQGPISKLFF.

The V and J genes are TRBV7-9 and TRBJ2-2; 7 nucleotides align to TRBD1. CDR1 and CDR2 (germline): SEHNR, FQNEAQ (reference sequence). The CDR3 loop spans 18 amino acids. J gave up 2 bases and V 2 bases, and 11 bases lay outside the gene matches. The DNA of the CDR3 is TGTGCCAGCAGCTTACCCCAAGGGGGCAGGGGAAACACCGGGGAGCTGTTTTTT. It specifies CASSLPQGGRGNTGELFF.

V gene TRBV9 combines with J gene TRBJ2-5; maybe TRBD2 (6 bases). Germline V gives CDR1 SGDLS, CDR2 YYNGEE. The CDR3 is made up of 17 amino acids. The V and J ends lost 4 bases and 0 bases respectively, with 19 bases between them. The CDR3 DNA reads as TGTGCCAGCAGCCATGGTTTGGTAGCGGCTAACCAAGAGACCCAGTACTTC. It encodes CASSHGLVAANQETQYF.

This chain uses TRBV24-1 with TRBJ2-3; D is possibly TRBD1 or TRBD2 (5 bases each). CDR1 is KGHDR, CDR2 SFDVKD, per germline. Trimming shortened V by 3 bases and J by 2 bases, and 14 bases separated the two germline ends. The CDR3 sequence is 16 residues long. The CDR3, as DNA: TGTGCCACCAGTGATGGGGCCGGGACCTCCACAGATACGCAGTATTTT. Translation gives CATSDGAGTSTDTQYF.

This clonotype was detected only a few times. The chain links TRBV7-2 to TRBJ1-1; a possible D gene is TRBD1 (5 bases). There are 13 residues in the CDR3. V shed 3 bases and J shed 7 bases, with 12 bases lying between them. In germline, CDR1 is SGHTA, CDR2 FQGNSA. CDR3 coding DNA: TGTGCCAGCAGCTTGGGACGTAGTTTTGAAGCTTTCTTT. It translates to CASSLGRSFEAFF.

This clonotype showed up many times. The rearrangement uses TRBV28 and TRBJ1-2; D remains unclear. The CDR3 totals 11 residues. CDR1 is MDHEN, CDR2 SYDVKM, per germline. V was pared by 10 bases and J by 2 bases, with 8 bases between. CDR3 sequence (DNA): TGTGCCACCCTACTAAACTATGGCTACACCTTC. Residues: CATLLNYGYTF.

The CDR3 is CASSQAGAGGELFF. The CDR3 DNA reads as TGTGCCAGCAGCCAAGCGGGAGCGGGAGGGGAGCTGTTTTTT. The chain links TRBV3-1 to TRBJ2-2, with TRBD2 matching 7 bases. Losses at the gene ends were 1 base for V and 8 bases for J; bases not matched to a gene: 4. Germline V gene data show CDR1 as LGHDT and CDR2 as YNNKEL (reference sequence). The CDR3 totals 14 residues. Supplemented by reference TRBV3-1 and TRBJ2-2, the full variable domain reads DTAVSQTPKYLVTQMGNDKSIKCEQNLGHDTMYWYKQDSKKFLKIMFSYNNKELIINETVPNRFSPKSPDKAHLNLHINSLELGDSAVYFCASSQAGAGGELFFGEGSRLTVL.

This clonotype has more than one count but fewer than ten. The chain recombines TRBV6-1 with TRBJ1-2, with TRBD1 as a possible D gene (6 bases). V dropped 1 base and J dropped 4 bases, with 13 bases sitting between them. Germline V lookup: CDR1 MNHNS, CDR2 SASEGT. The CDR3 contains 15 residues. CDR3 sequence reads: CASSEGSGGGYGYTF. DNA for the CDR3: TGTGCCAGCAGTGAAGGGTCCGGGGGCGGCTATGGCTACACCTTC.

The V call is TRBV4-1, the J call TRBJ2-3; D unresolved. The CDR3 runs 15 residues. Germline V gene sequence: CDR1 MGHRA, CDR2 YSYEKL. V was clipped by 8 bases and J by 0 bases, with 15 bases between them. This CDR3 is CASSSGTLSTDTQYF. Written as DNA, the CDR3 is TGCGCCAGCTCCTCTGGCACATTGAGCACAGATACGCAGTATTTT.

The J gene is TRBJ2-3, the V gene TRBV7-2; D not resolved. Germline V gives CDR1 SGHTA, CDR2 FQGNSA. Between the trimmed V and J ends, which lost 4 bases and 0 bases, there was a span of 5 bases. CDR3 size: 13 residues. This chain's CDR3 is CASSSSSTDTQYF. CDR3 bases: TGTGCCAGCAGCTCATCTAGCACAGATACGCAGTATTTT.

DNA of the CDR3: TGTGCCAGCAGCTTGTATGAAGGATGGACTGAAGCTTTCTTT. This codes for CASSLYEGWTEAFF. This chain uses TRBV5-8 with TRBJ1-1; D not resolved. CDR1 SGHTS and CDR2 YDEGEE come from the germline V gene. The CDR3 extends over 14 amino acids. The V end was cut by 1 base, the J end by 5 bases, with 12 bases between.

This clonotype has more than one count but fewer than ten. This sequence joins TRBV5-1 and TRBJ1-2; 7 bases agree with TRBD1. From germline, CDR1 is SGHRS and CDR2 YFSETQ. With V trimmed by 1 base and J by 3 bases, 3 bases remained unmatched. This CDR3 is 14 amino acids long. CDR3 region: CASSLRQGDYGYTF. The CDR3 DNA follows: TGCGCCAGCAGCTTGCGACAGGGTGACTATGGCTACACCTTC.

The chain links TRBV15 to TRBJ2-7; D not certain. The CDR3 sequence is 16 residues long. Per the germline V gene, CDR1 is LNHNV and CDR2 is YYDKDF (reference sequence). V dropped 0 bases and J dropped 2 bases, with 14 bases sitting between them. The CDR3, as DNA: TGTGCCACCAGCAGAGATCACAGCCAGGCTACCTACGAGCAGTACTTC. This sequence encodes CATSRDHSQATYEQYF. Looking up the rest from reference TRBV15 and TRBJ2-7 gives the full variable domain: DAMVIQNPRYQVTQFGKPVTLSCSQTLNHNVMYWYQQKSSQAPKLLFHYYDKDFNNEADTPDNFQSRRPNTSFCFLDIRSPGLGDTAMYLCATSRDHSQATYEQYFGPGTRLTVT.

The table lists this clonotype with a few counts. The V gene is TRBV20-1, the J gene TRBJ2-2; D is uncertain. CDR1 and CDR2 from the germline V gene are DFQATT and SNEGSKA (reference sequence). Trimming left V 5 bases short and J 3 bases short, with 10 bases between. The CDR3 runs 13 residues. The CDR3 here is CSAPSPDTGELFF. The DNA of the CDR3 is TGCAGTGCTCCAAGTCCCGACACCGGGGAGCTGTTTTTT.

This clonotype was recorded a few times. The chain couples TRBV7-9 to TRBJ1-1; D ambiguous. Germline V lookup: CDR1 SEHNR, CDR2 FQNEAQ (reference sequence). V shed 5 bases and J shed 6 bases, with 7 bases lying between them. The CDR3 extends over 11 amino acids. The CDR3 sequence: CASSPQAEAFF. As DNA, the CDR3 is TGTGCCAGCAGCCCTCAGGCTGAAGCTTTCTTT.

This chain joins TRBV7-9 and TRBJ2-1; tentative D call: TRBD2 (5 bases). The V gene lost 1 base and the J gene lost 7 bases, with 5 bases spanning the gap. CDR3 size: 12 residues. CDR1 is SEHNR and CDR2 is FQNEAQ in the germline V gene (reference sequence). This chain's CDR3 is CASSLGRNEQFF. The CDR3 DNA follows: TGTGCCAGCAGCTTAGGGAGGAATGAGCAGTTCTTC.